The present entry profiles one TCR beta chain with its context. This sample is drawn from a study of cytomegalovirus exposure and HLA in healthy donors. Primers included in the PCR were 60 Vbeta and 13 Jbeta primers. This table comes from immunoSEQ multiplex PCR, and its TCRdb copy is limited to in-frame clones, with some not included. The repertoire has about 160,000 clones, about 68% of them found once; the top ten carry 2.5%. V dropped 5 bases and J dropped 5 bases, with 24 bases sitting between them. The CDR3 extends over 17 amino acids. Germline V CDR1 and CDR2: PRHDT, FYEKMQ (reference sequence).

This clonotype was sampled from a female donor in good health and CMV-seronegative. The chain recombines TRBV13 with TRBJ2-5, with D tentatively TRBD2 (7 bases). The source material was PBMCs. In DNA form, the CDR3 reads TGTGCCAGCAGCAACAGAAGGGTGCGGGGGCGAGGTGAGACCCAGTACTTC. Protein product: CASSNRRVRGRGETQYF.